This TCR beta chain came from a study of OX40 agonist ivuxolimab in advanced cancers. Study background: Prior checkpoint blockade (anti-PD-1, anti-PD-L1 or anti-CTLA-4) was permitted; around 37% had it. Broader study findings: The study did not work out the antigen specificity of the expanded peripheral T cells.

Turning to this clone: The antigen remains unidentified.

Some clones are missing from TCRdb's copy, which holds only in-frame ones; the method was immunoSEQ multiplex PCR. The sample shows 55,000 to 70,000 clones, approximately 86% of them seen only once. The CDR3 length is 16 residues. V lost 5 bases to trimming and J lost 5 bases; unmatched junction nucleotides: 9. Looked up from germline, CDR1 is SGHAT and CDR2 is FQNNGV. This TCR was sampled from an adult with an advanced solid tumor such as melanoma, head and neck, liver or kidney cancer. Specimen: CD4+ or CD8+ T cells sorted from blood, collected in a trial of the OX40 agonist ivuxolimab. The rearrangement links TRBV11-2 to TRBJ2-1; TRBD2 matches at 10 bases. The CDR3 nucleotides read TGTGCCAGCAGCCCACCTAGCGGGAGAGCTGACAATGAGCAGTTCTTC. As protein: CASSPPSGRADNEQFF.